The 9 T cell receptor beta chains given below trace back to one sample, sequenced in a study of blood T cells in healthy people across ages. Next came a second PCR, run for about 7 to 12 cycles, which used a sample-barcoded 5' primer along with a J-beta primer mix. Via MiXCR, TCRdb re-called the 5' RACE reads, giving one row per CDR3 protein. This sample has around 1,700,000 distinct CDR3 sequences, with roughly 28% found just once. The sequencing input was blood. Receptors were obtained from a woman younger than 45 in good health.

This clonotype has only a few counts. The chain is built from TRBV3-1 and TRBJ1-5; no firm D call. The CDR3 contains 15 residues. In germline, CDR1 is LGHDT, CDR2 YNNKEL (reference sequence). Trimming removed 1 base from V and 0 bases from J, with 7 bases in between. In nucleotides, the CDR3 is TGTGCCAGCAGCCAAGGGCGGTATAGCAATCAGCCCCAGCATTTT. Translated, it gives CASSQGRYSNQPQHF. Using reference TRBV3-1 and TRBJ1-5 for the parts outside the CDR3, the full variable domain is DTAVSQTPKYLVTQMGNDKSIKCEQNLGHDTMYWYKQDSKKFLKIMFSYNNKELIINETVPNRFSPKSPDKAHLNLHINSLELGDSAVYFCASSQGRYSNQPQHFGDGTRLSIL.

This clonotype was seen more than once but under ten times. As DNA, the CDR3 is TGCAGTGCTAGTCGCAGGGACGAGCAGTACTTC. Protein sequence: CSASRRDEQYF. V and J are TRBV20-1 and TRBJ2-5; the D gene is possibly TRBD1 (5 bases). The last part of the DNA fits TRBJ2-7 better; the J call may be wrong. Germline CDR1 DFQATT, CDR2 SNEGSKA (reference sequence). CDR3 size: 11 residues.

CDR3 residues: CASSQSAGNEKLFF. CDR3 in DNA: TGTGCCAGCAGCCAATCGGCGGGGAATGAAAAACTGTTTTTT. This rearrangement joins TRBV3-1 to TRBJ1-4; D unresolved. Looked up from germline, CDR1 is LGHDT and CDR2 is YNNKEL (reference sequence). V was clipped by 2 bases and J by 5 bases, with 9 bases between them. The CDR3 is 14 residues long.

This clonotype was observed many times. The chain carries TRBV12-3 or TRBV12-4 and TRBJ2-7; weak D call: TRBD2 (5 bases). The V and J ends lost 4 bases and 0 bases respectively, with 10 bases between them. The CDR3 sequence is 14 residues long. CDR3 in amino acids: CASSSSDFSYEQYF. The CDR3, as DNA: TGTGCCAGCAGTTCCTCGGACTTCTCCTACGAGCAGTACTTC.

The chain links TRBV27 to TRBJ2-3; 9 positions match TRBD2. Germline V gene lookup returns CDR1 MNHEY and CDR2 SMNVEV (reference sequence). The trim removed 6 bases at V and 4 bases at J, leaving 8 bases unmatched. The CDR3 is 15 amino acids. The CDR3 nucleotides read TGTGCCAGCAGCCCTATAGCGGGAGAGGCAGATACGCAGTATTTT. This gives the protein CASSPIAGEADTQYF.

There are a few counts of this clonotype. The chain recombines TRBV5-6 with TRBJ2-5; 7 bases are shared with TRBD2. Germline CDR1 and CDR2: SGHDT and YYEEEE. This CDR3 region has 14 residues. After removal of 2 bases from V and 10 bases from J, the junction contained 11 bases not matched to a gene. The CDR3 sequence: CASSLAGDPGGQYF. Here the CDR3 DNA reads TGTGCCAGCAGCTTAGCTGGCGACCCGGGGGGCCAGTACTTC. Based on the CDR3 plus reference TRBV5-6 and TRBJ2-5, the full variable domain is DAGVTQSPTHLIKTRGQQVTLRCSPKSGHDTVSWYQQALGQGPQFIFQYYEEEERQRGNFPDRFSGHQFPNYSSELNVNALLLGDSALYLCASSLAGDPGGQYFGPGTRLLVL.

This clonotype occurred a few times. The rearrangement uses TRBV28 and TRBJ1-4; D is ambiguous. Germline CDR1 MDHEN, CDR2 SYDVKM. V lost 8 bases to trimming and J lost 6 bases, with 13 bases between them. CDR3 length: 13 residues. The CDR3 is CASGGSVDEKLFF. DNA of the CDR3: TGTGCCAGCGGCGGTTCGGTTGATGAAAAACTGTTTTTT.

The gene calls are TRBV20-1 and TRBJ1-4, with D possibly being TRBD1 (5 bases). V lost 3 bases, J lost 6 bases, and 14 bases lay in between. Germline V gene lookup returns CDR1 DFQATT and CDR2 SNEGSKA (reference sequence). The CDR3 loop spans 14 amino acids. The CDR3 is CSASEAGPDEKLFF. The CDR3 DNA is TGCAGTGCTAGCGAGGCAGGGCCAGATGAAAAACTGTTTTTT.

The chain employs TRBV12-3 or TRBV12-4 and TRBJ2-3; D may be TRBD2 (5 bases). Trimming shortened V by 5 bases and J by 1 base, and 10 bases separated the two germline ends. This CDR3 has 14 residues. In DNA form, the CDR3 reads TGTGCCAGCAGTATCAGACTATGCACAGATACGCAGTATTTT. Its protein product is CASSIRLCTDTQYF.